This TCR beta chain was observed in a study of shared clonotypes between healthy human individuals. The repertoire was sequenced with immunoSEQ multiplex PCR; TCRdb's copy has only in-frame clones and lacks some. The sample includes about 560,000 clones, roughly 72% of them seen just once. Germline CDR1 reads MNHEY; CDR2 reads SMNVEV (reference sequence). Losses at the gene ends were 6 bases for V and 7 bases for J; bases not matched to a gene: 10. CDR3 size: 14 residues. Among the donors, all were Caucasian adults who lived in Nashville, Tennessee. The chain combines TRBV27 with TRBJ2-7, with TRBD1 identical over 9 bases. The source of this sequence is a woman between 40 and 50 years old in good health. Some clones in this sample may be carry-over from other donors' samples. The sample was PBMCs. CDR3 amino acids: CASRPGQGIEEQYF. CDR3 sequence (DNA): TGTGCCAGCAGGCCCGGACAGGGGATAGAAGAGCAGTACTTC.